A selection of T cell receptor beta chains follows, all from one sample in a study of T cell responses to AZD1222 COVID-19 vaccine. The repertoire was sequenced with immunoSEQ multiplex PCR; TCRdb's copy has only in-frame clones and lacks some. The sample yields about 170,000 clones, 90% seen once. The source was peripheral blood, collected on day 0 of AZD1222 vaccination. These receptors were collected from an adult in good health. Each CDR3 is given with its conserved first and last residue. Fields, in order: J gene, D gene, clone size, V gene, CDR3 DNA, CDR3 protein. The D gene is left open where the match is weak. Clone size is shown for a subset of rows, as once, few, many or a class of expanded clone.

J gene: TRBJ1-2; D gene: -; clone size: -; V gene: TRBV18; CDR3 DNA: TGTGCCAGCTCACCACCGTCCTGGGGGGGCTACACCTTC; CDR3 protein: CASSPPSWGGYTF
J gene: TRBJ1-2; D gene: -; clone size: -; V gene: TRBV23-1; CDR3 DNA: TGCGCCAGCACGACTTGGGGGGGTCCCCACTCCTATGGCTACACCTTC; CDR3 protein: CASTTWGGPHSYGYTF
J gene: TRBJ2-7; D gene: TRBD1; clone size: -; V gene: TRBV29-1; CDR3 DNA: TGCAGCGTGTGGGACAGGGAGATCTACGAGCAGTACTTC; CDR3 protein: CSVWDREIYEQYF
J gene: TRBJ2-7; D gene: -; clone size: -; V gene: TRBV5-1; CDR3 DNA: TGCGCCAGCAGCACTCTTACAAGGAGCGAGCAGTACTTC; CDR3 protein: CASSTLTRSEQYF
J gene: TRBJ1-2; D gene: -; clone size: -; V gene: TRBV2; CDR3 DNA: TGTGCCAGCCTGTGGGGGGGCGGGCTTCCCTATGGCTACACCTTC; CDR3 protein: CASLWGGGLPYGYTF
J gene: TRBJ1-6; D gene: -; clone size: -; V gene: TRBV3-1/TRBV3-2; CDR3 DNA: TGTGCCAGCAGCCAAGTTCCCCCACTCGGCTCACCCCTCCACTTT; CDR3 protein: CASSQVPPLGSPLHF
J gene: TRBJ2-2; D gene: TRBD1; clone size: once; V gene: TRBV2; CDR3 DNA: TGTGCCAGCAGGGGACAGGGGAACACCGGGGAGCTGTTTTTT; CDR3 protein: CASRGQGNTGELFF
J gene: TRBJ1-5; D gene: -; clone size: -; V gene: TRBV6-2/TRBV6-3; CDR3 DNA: TGTGCCAGCAGTTACTCGAAACAGACCAATCAGCCCCAGCATTTT; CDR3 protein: CASSYSKQTNQPQHF
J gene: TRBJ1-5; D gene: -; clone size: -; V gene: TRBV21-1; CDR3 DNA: TGTGCCAGCAACCCTGGGGGGACAGGGGGCTGGAGCAATCAGCCCCAGCATTTT; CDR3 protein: CASNPGGTGGWSNQPQHF
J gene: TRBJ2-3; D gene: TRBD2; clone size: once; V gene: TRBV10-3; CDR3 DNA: TGTGCCATCAGTGATCCCGGGGGGGCAGGCACAGATACGCAGTATTTT; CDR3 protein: CAISDPGGAGTDTQYF
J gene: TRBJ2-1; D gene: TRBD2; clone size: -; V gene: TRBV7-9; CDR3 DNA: TGTGCCAGCAGCCCGCAGTGGGGACTAGCGGGGGGATATGAGCAGTTCTTC; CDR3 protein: CASSPQWGLAGGYEQFF
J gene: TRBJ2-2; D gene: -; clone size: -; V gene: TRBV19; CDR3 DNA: TGTGCCACCGCCGGACGGGCGAACACCGGGGAGCTGTTTTTT; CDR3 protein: CATAGRANTGELFF
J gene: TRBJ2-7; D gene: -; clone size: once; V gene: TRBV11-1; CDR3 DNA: TGTGCCAGCAGCTTGCAGGGATTCTTCTCCTACGAGCAGTACTTC; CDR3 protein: CASSLQGFFSYEQYF
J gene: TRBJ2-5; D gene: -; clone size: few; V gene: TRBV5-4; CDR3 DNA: TGTGCCAGCAGCTCAGGAGGTCAAGAGACCCAGTACTTC; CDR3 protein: CASSSGGQETQYF
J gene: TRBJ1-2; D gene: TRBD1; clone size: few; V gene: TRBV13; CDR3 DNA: TGTGCCAGCAGAAGAGGGGGCGCTGCCTATGGCTACACCTTC; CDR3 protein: CASRRGGAAYGYTF
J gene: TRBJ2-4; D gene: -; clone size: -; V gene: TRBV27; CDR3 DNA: TGTGCCAGCGGGGCCCCACTAGCCAAAAACATTCAGTACTTC; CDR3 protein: CASGAPLAKNIQYF
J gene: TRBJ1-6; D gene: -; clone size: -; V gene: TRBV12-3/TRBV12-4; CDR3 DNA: TGTGCCAGCAGATTTACAGCCCCCGGACCCCTCCACTTT; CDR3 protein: CASRFTAPGPLHF
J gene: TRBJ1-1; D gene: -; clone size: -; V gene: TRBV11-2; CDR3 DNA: TGTGCCAGCAGCCCCCGCAGCCCGCAGGATGAAGCTTTCTTT; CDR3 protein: CASSPRSPQDEAFF
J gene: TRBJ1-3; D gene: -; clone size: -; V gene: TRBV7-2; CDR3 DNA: TGTGCCAGCAGCTTCCTACAGAGCTCTGGAAACACCATATATTTT; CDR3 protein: CASSFLQSSGNTIYF
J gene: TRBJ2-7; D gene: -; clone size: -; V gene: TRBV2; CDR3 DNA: TGTGCCAGCAGGCGGCAGGTGGGGAGCTCCTACGAGCAGTACTTC; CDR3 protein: CASRRQVGSSYEQYF
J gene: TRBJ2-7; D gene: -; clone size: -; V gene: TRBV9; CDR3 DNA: TGTGCCAGCAGCGTAGACGGTTCCATCTCCTACGAGCAGTACTTC; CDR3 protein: CASSVDGSISYEQYF
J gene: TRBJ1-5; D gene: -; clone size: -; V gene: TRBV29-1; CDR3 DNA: TGCAGCACAGGCGGGGGAAATCAGCCCCAGCATTTT; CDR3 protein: CSTGGGNQPQHF
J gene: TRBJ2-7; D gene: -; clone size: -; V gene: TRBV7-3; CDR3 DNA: TGTGCCAGCAGCTTAGGGACGGCGGGGGAGCAGTACTTC; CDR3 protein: CASSLGTAGEQYF
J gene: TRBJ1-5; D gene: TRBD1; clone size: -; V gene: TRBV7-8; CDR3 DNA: TGTGCCAGCAGCTTAGAGGCCAGGGGGCCAAATCAGCCCCAGCATTTT; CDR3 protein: CASSLEARGPNQPQHF
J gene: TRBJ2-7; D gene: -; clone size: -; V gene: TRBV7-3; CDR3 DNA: TGTGCCAGCAGCCCTGCCGGGGGCGACGAGCAGTACTTC; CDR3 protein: CASSPAGGDEQYF
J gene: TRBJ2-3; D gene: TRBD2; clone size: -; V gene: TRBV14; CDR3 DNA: TGTGCCAGCAGCCAACGGACTAGCGGGAGCACAGATACGCAGTATTTT; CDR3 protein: CASSQRTSGSTDTQYF
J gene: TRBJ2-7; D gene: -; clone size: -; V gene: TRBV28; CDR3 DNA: TGTGCCAGCAGTGCACCCCGGGGGCTCTCCTACGAGCAGTACTTC; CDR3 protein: CASSAPRGLSYEQYF
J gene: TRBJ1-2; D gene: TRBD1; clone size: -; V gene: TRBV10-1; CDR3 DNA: TGCGCCAGCAGGGAAGAGGGGGCCCGGACAGGGTCGCTCTATGGCTACACCTTC; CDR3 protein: CASREEGARTGSLYGYTF
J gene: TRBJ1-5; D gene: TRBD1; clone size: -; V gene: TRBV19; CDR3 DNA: TGTGCCAGTAGTTTAGAGAGGGGGCTTAGCAATCAGCCCCAGCATTTT; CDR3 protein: CASSLERGLSNQPQHF
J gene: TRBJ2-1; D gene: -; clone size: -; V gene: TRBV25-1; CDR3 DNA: TGTGCCAGCAGTGTGGGGTTTGGGCAGTTCTTC; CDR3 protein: CASSVGFGQFF
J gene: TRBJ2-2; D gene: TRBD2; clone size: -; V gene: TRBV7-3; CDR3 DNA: TGTGCCAGCAGCTTAAGTCTAGCGGGGTCGCGGGAGCTGTTTTTT; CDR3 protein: CASSLSLAGSRELFF
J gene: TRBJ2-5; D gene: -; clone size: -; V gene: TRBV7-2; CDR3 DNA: TGTGCCAGCAGCTTAGATGCGAAAAGGGTAGAGACCCAGTACTTC; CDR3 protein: CASSLDAKRVETQYF
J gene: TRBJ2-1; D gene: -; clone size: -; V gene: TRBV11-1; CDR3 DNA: TGTGCCAGCAGCCTCAGTGGGGTGCCGTTCTTC; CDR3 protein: CASSLSGVPFF
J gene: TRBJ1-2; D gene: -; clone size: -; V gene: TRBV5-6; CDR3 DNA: TGTGCCAGCAGCTTGAATGGGGCGCGAGGCTACACCTTC; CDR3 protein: CASSLNGARGYTF
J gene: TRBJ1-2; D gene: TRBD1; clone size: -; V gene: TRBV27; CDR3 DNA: TGTGCCAGCAGTCCCCGGGACAGGGCCAACTATGGCTACACCTTC; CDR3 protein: CASSPRDRANYGYTF
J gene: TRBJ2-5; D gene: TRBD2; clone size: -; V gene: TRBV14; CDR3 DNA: TGTGCCAGCAGCCAAGCCGGGACTAGCGCCCAGACCCAGTACTTC; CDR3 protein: CASSQAGTSAQTQYF
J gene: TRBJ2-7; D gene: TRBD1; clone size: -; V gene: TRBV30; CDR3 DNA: TGTGCCTGGAGTGCCACTAGGAGTCACGGGACAGGGGTCTACGAGCAGTACTTC; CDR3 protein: CAWSATRSHGTGVYEQYF